Below, 13 T cell receptor beta chains from the same sample are listed, as sequenced in a study of T cell repertoires in cytomegalovirus infection. TCRdb re-called the reads through MiXCR, storing one row per CDR3 protein. This sample yields hundreds of thousands of distinct CDR3 sequences, of which roughly 30% are seen a single time; roughly 13% belongs to the top ten. The sequencing input was PBMCs. The receptors were gathered from a human donor in good health (CMV status not recorded). Some clones in this sample may be carry-over from other donors' samples.

Ten or more counts support this clonotype. The chain couples TRBV11-2 to TRBJ1-2, with a possible D match to TRBD1 (5 bases). CDR1 SGHAT and CDR2 FQNNGV come from the germline V gene. CDR3 length equals 16 residues. V was shortened by 1 base and J by 7 bases, with 19 bases between the two germline ends. For the CDR3, the DNA is TGTGCCAGCAGCTTAGCGCCCCAGGGAGGGTTTCGTGGCTACACCTTC. Protein sequence: CASSLAPQGGFRGYTF.

Comment on this clonotype: Relative to the germline gene, one junction end is altered; a read error may explain this. CDR3 sequence: CASNRGGTHYF. In DNA, the CDR3 is TGTGCCAGCAACCGGGGGGGTACGCATTATTTT. This chain joins TRBV12-3 or TRBV12-4 and TRBJ2-3; TRBD2 matches at 8 bases. The CDR3 contains 11 residues.

This clonotype was seen at least ten times. V gene TRBV4-1 combines with J gene TRBJ1-2; TRBD1 matches 8 bases. CDR3 length: 14 residues. J gave up 7 bases and V 0 bases, and 4 bases lay outside the gene matches. Germline V gene data show CDR1 as MGHRA and CDR2 as YSYEKL. CDR3 amino acids: CASSQDGQGLGYTF. In DNA form, the CDR3 reads TGCGCCAGCAGCCAAGATGGACAGGGACTTGGCTACACCTTC.

The genes are TRBV7-8 and TRBJ2-7; 11 nucleotides match TRBD2. V was pared by 1 base and J by 4 bases, with 12 bases of the junction left unmatched. Germline CDR1 and CDR2: SGHVS and FQNEAQ. This CDR3 has 18 residues. CDR3 bases: TGTGCCAGCAGCTTAGTCCCCATCCTGGGACTAGCGGCGTACGAGCAGTACTTC. Translating it yields CASSLVPILGLAAYEQYF.

In its sample, this clonotype was seen a few times. The CDR3 DNA sequence: TGTGCCAGCAGCCAGTTCCACACTGAAGCTTTCTTT. It encodes CASSQFHTEAFF. The gene calls are TRBV6-2 or TRBV6-3 and TRBJ1-1; D unclear. The length of the CDR3 is 12 residues. Germline loops: CDR1 MNHEY, CDR2 SVGEGT. Trimming left V 6 bases short and J 3 bases short, with 8 bases between.

This clonotype was counted only a few times. The V gene is TRBV2, the J gene TRBJ2-3; tentatively, D is TRBD1 or TRBD2 (7 bases each). The CDR3 length is 14 residues. Germline CDR1 reads SNHLY; CDR2 reads FYNNEI. Between the trimmed V and J ends, which lost 6 bases and 5 bases, there was a span of 15 bases. CDR3 bases: TGTGCCAGCAGAGCGGGACAGAGTATAGATACGCAGTATTTT. The encoded protein is CASRAGQSIDTQYF. The whole variable domain, remainder taken from reference TRBV2 and TRBJ2-3, is EPEVTQTPSHQVTQMGQEVILRCVPISNHLYFYWYRQILGQKVEFLVSFYNNEISEKSEIFDDQFSVERPDGSNFTLKIRSTKLEDSAMYFCASRAGQSIDTQYFGPGTRLTVL.

This chain connects TRBV11-2 to TRBJ2-7; D might be TRBD2 (5 bases). Between the trimmed V and J ends, which lost 0 bases and 0 bases, there was a span of 9 bases. The length of the CDR3 is 15 residues. Germline V lookup: CDR1 SGHAT, CDR2 FQNNGV. The CDR3 loop is CASSLELGSSYEQYF. The CDR3 coding sequence is TGTGCCAGCAGCTTAGAACTAGGGAGCTCCTACGAGCAGTACTTC. Based on the CDR3 plus reference TRBV11-2 and TRBJ2-7, the full variable domain is EAGVAQSPRYKIIEKRQSVAFWCNPISGHATLYWYQQILGQGPKLLIQFQNNGVVDDSQLPKDRFSAERLKGVDSTLKIQPAKLEDSAVYLCASSLELGSSYEQYFGPGTRLTVT.

In this sample, this clonotype turned up many times. The chain is built from TRBV12-3 or TRBV12-4 and TRBJ1-5, with 8 bases identical to TRBD1. The CDR3 is made up of 15 amino acids. With 6 bases clipped from V and 0 bases from J, the junction kept 4 bases outside the gene matches. CDR3 nucleotide sequence: TGTGCCAGCAGCTCGGGACAGGATAGCAATCAGCCCCAGCATTTT. This gives the protein CASSSGQDSNQPQHF.

The chain recombines TRBV6-5 with TRBJ1-3; no clear D gene. Trimming removed 6 bases from V and 0 bases from J, with 9 bases in between. The CDR3 consists of 14 residues. Germline CDR1 and CDR2: MNHEY and SVGAGI. The CDR3 spells CASSPYFSGNTIYF. DNA of the CDR3: TGTGCCAGCAGCCCATATTTCTCTGGAAACACCATATATTTT.

The rearrangement links TRBV5-6 to TRBJ1-2; D is unresolved. The V end was cut by 0 bases, the J end by 1 base, with 19 bases between. From germline, CDR1 is SGHDT and CDR2 YYEEEE. This CDR3 region has 18 residues. CDR3 DNA sequence: TGTGCCAGCAGCTTGGCCACGGACGTCTCACCATTTAACTATGGCTACACCTTC. Encoded protein: CASSLATDVSPFNYGYTF.

Concerning this clonotype itself: Since no conserved phenylalanine or tryptophan closes the CDR3, a read error is the likely cause. The CDR3 nucleotides are TGTGCCAGCAGCCAAGATCTGGGGGTGCGGCAAGAGACCCAGTACTGC. Translation gives CASSQDLGVRQETQYC. This chain links TRBV14 with TRBJ2-5, with D tentatively TRBD1 or TRBD2 (5 bases each). Trimming stripped 0 bases from V and 2 bases from J, with 13 bases between. The CDR3 is made up of 16 amino acids. Germline CDR1 SGHDN, CDR2 FVKESK.

The V and J genes are TRBV6-1 and TRBJ2-7, with TRBD2 matching 7 bases. V lost 4 bases to trimming and J lost 4 bases; unmatched junction nucleotides: 7. The CDR3 loop spans 14 amino acids. CDR1 is MNHNS, CDR2 SASEGT, per germline. CDR3 coding DNA: TGTGCCAGCAGTGTGGGACTAAGTCAGTACGAGCAGTACTTC. It is translated as CASSVGLSQYEQYF.

This clonotype was recorded a few times. The rearrangement links TRBV5-4 to TRBJ2-5, with TRBD2 as a possible D gene (6 bases). This CDR3 is 14 amino acids long. In germline, CDR1 is SGHNT, CDR2 YYREEE (reference sequence). The V gene lost 0 bases and the J gene lost 7 bases, with 13 bases spanning the gap. The CDR3 bases are TGTGCCAGCAGCTTGGGGGACTTCCCCGGGACCCAGTACTTC. It codes for CASSLGDFPGTQYF.